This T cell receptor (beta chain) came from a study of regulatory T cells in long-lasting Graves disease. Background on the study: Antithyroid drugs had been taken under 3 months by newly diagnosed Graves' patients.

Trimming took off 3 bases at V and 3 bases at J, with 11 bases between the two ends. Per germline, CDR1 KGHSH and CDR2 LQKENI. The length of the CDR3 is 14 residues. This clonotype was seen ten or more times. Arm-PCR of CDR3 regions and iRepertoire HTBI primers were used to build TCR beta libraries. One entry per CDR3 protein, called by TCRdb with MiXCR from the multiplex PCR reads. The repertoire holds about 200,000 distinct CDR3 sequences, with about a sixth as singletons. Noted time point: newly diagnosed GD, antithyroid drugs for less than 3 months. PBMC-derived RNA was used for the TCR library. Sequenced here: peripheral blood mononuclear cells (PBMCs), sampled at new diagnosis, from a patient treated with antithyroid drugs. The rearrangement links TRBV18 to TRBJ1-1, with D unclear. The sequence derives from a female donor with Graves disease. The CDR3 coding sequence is TGTGCCAGCTCACCTGGCCAGGCCGACACTGAAGCTTTCTTT. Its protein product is CASSPGQADTEAFF. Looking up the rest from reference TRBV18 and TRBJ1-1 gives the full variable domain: NAGVMQNPRHLVRRRGQEARLRCSPMKGHSHVYWYRQLPEEGLKFMVYLQKENIIDESGMPKERFSAEFPKEGPSILRIQQVVRGDSAAYFCASSPGQADTEAFFGQGTRLTVV.